This TCR beta chain was documented in a study of cytomegalovirus exposure and HLA in healthy donors. Study-level background: As an earlier analysis found, 180 million or so T cells yielded 95 million to 130 million unique TCR beta sequences.

In nominal health when sampled, donors likely had unrecorded immune exposures nonetheless. V was pared by 4 bases and J by 7 bases, with 13 bases of the junction left unmatched. The germline V gene encodes CDR1 SGHRS and CDR2 YFSETQ. The CDR3 covers 17 residues. PCR was performed using 60 Vbeta and 13 Jbeta primers. Here immunoSEQ multiplex PCR was the method, and the copy in TCRdb shows in-frame clones only, minus some. The sample holds some 240,000 clones; around 90% are singletons and the top ten take roughly 1.6%. V gene TRBV5-1 combines with J gene TRBJ2-1; 11 bases map to TRBD2. The sample was PBMCs. The source is a girl aged 2 to 10 in good health and CMV-seronegative. Here the CDR3 reads CASSLLAGGLIRNEQFF. CDR3 sequence (DNA): TGCGCCAGCAGCCTTTTAGCGGGGGGGCTTATTAGGAATGAGCAGTTCTTC.